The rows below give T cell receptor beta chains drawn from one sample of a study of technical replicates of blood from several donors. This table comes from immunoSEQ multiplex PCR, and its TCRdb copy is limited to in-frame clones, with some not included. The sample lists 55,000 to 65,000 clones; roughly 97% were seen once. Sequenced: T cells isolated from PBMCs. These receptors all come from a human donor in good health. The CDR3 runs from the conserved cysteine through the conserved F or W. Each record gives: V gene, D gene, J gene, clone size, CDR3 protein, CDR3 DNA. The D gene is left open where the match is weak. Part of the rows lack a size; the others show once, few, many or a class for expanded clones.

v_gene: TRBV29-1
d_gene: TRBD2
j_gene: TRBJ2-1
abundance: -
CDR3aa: CSVGDYMDEQFF
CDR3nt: TGCAGCGTTGGGGACTACATGGATGAGCAGTTCTTC

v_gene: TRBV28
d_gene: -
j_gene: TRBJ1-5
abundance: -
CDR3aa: CASSLTGDNQPQHF
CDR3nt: TGTGCCAGCAGTTTAACAGGCGACAATCAGCCCCAGCATTTT

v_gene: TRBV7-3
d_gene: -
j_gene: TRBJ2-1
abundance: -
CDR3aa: CASSLGASYNEQFF
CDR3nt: TGTGCCAGCAGCTTAGGGGCCTCCTACAATGAGCAGTTCTTC

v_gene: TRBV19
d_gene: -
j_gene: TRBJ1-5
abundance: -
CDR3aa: CASSGDGDNQPQHF
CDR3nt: TGTGCCAGTAGTGGCGACGGAGACAATCAGCCCCAGCATTTT

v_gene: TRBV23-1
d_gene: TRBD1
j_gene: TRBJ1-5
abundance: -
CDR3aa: CASRYRGPSNQPQHF
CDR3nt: TGCGCCAGCAGATACAGGGGGCCCAGCAATCAGCCCCAGCATTTT

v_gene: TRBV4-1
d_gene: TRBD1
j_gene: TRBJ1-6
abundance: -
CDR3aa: CASSQEGRQGSSPLHF
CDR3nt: TGCGCCAGCAGCCAAGAGGGAAGACAGGGTAGTTCACCCCTCCACTTT

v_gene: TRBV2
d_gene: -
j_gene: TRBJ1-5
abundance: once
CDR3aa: CASSYSLVGANQPQHF
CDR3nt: TGTGCCAGCAGTTACTCGCTGGTAGGAGCCAATCAGCCCCAGCATTTT

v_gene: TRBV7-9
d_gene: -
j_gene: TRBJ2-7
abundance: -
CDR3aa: CASTPPDRGYEQYF
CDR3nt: TGTGCCAGCACCCCCCCCGACAGAGGCTACGAGCAGTACTTC

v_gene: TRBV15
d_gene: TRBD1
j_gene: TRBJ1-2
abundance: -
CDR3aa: CATSRDTGGYGYTF
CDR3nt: TGTGCCACCAGCAGAGATACAGGGGGCTATGGCTACACCTTC

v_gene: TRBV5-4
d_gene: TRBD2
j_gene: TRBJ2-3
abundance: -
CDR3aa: CASRHGTSGGSRTDTQYF
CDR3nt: TGTGCCAGCAGGCACGGGACTAGCGGGGGGTCCCGCACAGATACGCAGTATTTT

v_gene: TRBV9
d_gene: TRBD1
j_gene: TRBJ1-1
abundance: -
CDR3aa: CASSVEPGQGEVTEAFF
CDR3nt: TGTGCCAGCAGCGTAGAACCGGGACAGGGGGAGGTCACTGAAGCTTTCTTT

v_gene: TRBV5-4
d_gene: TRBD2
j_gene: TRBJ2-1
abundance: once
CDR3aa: CASSLGVAGIGSYNEQFF
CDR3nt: TGTGCCAGCAGCTTGGGAGTAGCGGGAATTGGCTCCTACAATGAGCAGTTCTTC